This T cell receptor (beta chain) was recovered during a study of Tregs in tolerant kidney transplant recipients. Overall study results and limits: Tregs expanded with activated donor B cells seemed most donor-specific. Findings come from small patient numbers and require larger validation.

Assay: immunoSEQ multiplex PCR; the TCRdb copy retains only in-frame clones and omits some. The sample records 68,000 or so clones, about four fifths being singletons. Germline V CDR1 and CDR2: SGHRS, YFSETQ. V shed 4 bases, J shed 7 bases, and the junction held 20 bases outside the gene matches. The CDR3 spans 19 residues. Thawed PBMCs were FACS-sorted into unstimulated CD4+CD25+CD127- regulatory T cells, CD4+CD25- non-regulatory cells, CD4 and CD8 cells. Regarding this clone: Its antigen is as yet unknown.

The sample taken for sequencing was CD4+ T cells from blood. The clonotype comes from a human donor in good health. The genes are TRBV5-1 and TRBJ1-2; 12 bases are a match to TRBD1. DNA of the CDR3: TGCGCCAGCAGCCCACGGTCGGCGGGACAGGGGGCCAATTACCGTGGCTACACCTTC. Amino acids: CASSPRSAGQGANYRGYTF.